The T cell receptor beta chain described here comes from a study of breast tumors, draining lymph nodes, adjacent tissues. Trimming cost V 2 bases and J 3 bases; bases outside gene matches: 4. This CDR3 region has 15 residues. Germline values: CDR1 SNHLY, CDR2 FYNNEI. This clonotype was recorded at least ten times. TCRdb re-called the multiplex PCR reads through MiXCR, storing one row per CDR3 protein. In the table there are some 120,000 distinct CDR3 sequences, 15% to 20% of which are singletons. Breast cancer patients provided tissue from their axillary draining lymph nodes. The sequenced material came from axillary lymph node tissue. This TCR was recovered from a female donor with breast cancer. Some clones in this sample may be carry-over from other donors' samples. The rearrangement uses TRBV2 and TRBJ2-1; 7 bases are a match to TRBD1. This CDR3 reads CASSEQTGIYNEQFF. Here the CDR3 DNA reads TGTGCCAGCAGTGAACAGACAGGGATCTACAATGAGCAGTTCTTC.